The 30 T cell receptor beta chains below all came from one sample that was sequenced in a study of cytomegalovirus exposure and HLA in healthy donors. The PCR ran on 60 Vbeta and 13 Jbeta primers. Assay: immunoSEQ multiplex PCR; the TCRdb copy retains only in-frame clones and omits some. Seen here are fewer than 250,000 clones, about 69% observed once, and the top ten hold more than 4%. Sequenced: PBMCs. The receptors shown here come from a man aged 25 to 45 in good health and CMV-seropositive.

The chain combines TRBV7-2 with TRBJ2-7, with D perhaps matching TRBD1 (5 bases). Germline V gene data show CDR1 as SGHTA and CDR2 as FQGNSA. Trimming removed 6 bases from V and 4 bases from J, with 10 bases in between. This CDR3 spans 12 amino acids. The CDR3 DNA sequence: TGTGCCAGCAGTGCGACAGTTTACGAGCAGTACTTC. Translating it yields CASSATVYEQYF.

The rearrangement uses TRBV5-8 and TRBJ1-2, with D perhaps matching TRBD1 (6 bases). V was shortened by 1 base and J by 2 bases, with 9 bases between the two germline ends. This CDR3 is 14 amino acids long. Germline-derived CDR1 and CDR2 are SGHTS and YDEGEE. The CDR3 nucleotides are TGTGCCAGCAGCTTGTCAGGGGACAACTATGGCTACACCTTC. Translating gives CASSLSGDNYGYTF.

The chain has TRBV6-1 and TRBJ2-3, with D possibly TRBD2 on 5 matching bases. V lost 3 bases and J lost 0, with 16 bases in between. This CDR3 has 17 amino acids. CDR1 MNHNS and CDR2 SASEGT come from the germline V gene. The CDR3 here is CASSELVRRASTDTQYF. The CDR3 DNA follows: TGTGCCAGCAGTGAGTTGGTAAGGCGGGCTAGCACAGATACGCAGTATTTT.

CDR3 amino acids: CASSNLGAGANVLTF. CDR3 DNA: TGTGCCAGTAGTAACCTCGGGGCTGGGGCCAACGTCCTGACTTTC. The genes are TRBV19 and TRBJ2-6; D might be TRBD2 (5 bases). Per the germline V gene, CDR1 is LNHDA and CDR2 is SQIVND (reference sequence). The V end lost 4 bases, the J end lost 2 bases, and 9 bases lay between the germline ends. The CDR3 runs to 15 residues.

The chain has TRBV6-1 and TRBJ2-1; 7 nucleotides align to TRBD1. The germline V gene has CDR1 MNHNS and CDR2 SASEGT. The V and J ends lost 5 bases and 5 bases, in that order; junction bases with no gene match: 3. There are 13 residues in the CDR3. CDR3 sequence: CASSFGTDNEQFF. Here the CDR3 DNA reads TGTGCCAGCAGTTTCGGGACAGACAATGAGCAGTTCTTC.

The V and J genes are TRBV7-3 and TRBJ2-3; D possibly corresponds to TRBD2 (6 bases). This CDR3 has 15 residues. V was cut by 0 bases and J by 0 bases, with 7 bases left in between. In germline, CDR1 is SGHTA, CDR2 FQGTGA. CDR3 loop: CASSLTGSSTDTQYF. Written as DNA, the CDR3 is TGTGCCAGCAGCTTAACCGGGAGTAGCACAGATACGCAGTATTTT.

The rearrangement uses TRBV5-1 and TRBJ2-3; no firm D call. V was trimmed by 7 bases and J by 1 base, leaving 16 bases between them. CDR1 and CDR2 from the germline V gene are SGHRS and YFSETQ. The CDR3 is made up of 15 amino acids. The CDR3, as DNA: TGCGCCAGCTCCCGTGGGCAGGCACGCACAGATACGCAGTATTTT. This sequence encodes CASSRGQARTDTQYF.

The CDR3 sequence: CASSLPGGDTQYF. DNA for the CDR3: TGTGCCAGCAGTCTTCCGGGGGGGGATACGCAGTATTTT. The chain uses TRBV6-6 and TRBJ2-3; 8 bases match TRBD2. Unmatched junction bases numbered 4, after V lost 5 bases and J lost 6 bases. In germline, CDR1 is MNHNY, CDR2 SVGAGI (reference sequence). There are 13 residues in the CDR3.

This chain uses TRBV13 with TRBJ2-3; the D gene is possibly TRBD2 (5 bases). CDR3 size: 14 residues. In germline, CDR1 is PRHDT, CDR2 FYEKMQ (reference sequence). The V and J ends lost 7 bases and 0 bases respectively, with 11 bases between them. This CDR3 is CASKEDLSTDTQYF. CDR3 nucleotides: TGTGCCAGCAAGGAGGACCTTAGCACAGATACGCAGTATTTT.

The CDR3 coding sequence is TGTGCCAGTAGGACCGGGACAGGGGTCCGGCAGCCCCAGCATTTT. This encodes CASRTGTGVRQPQHF. The chain joins TRBV19 to TRBJ1-5; 10 bases line up with TRBD1. The length of the CDR3 is 15 residues. V shed 6 bases, J shed 7 bases, and the junction held 9 bases outside the gene matches. CDR1 is LNHDA and CDR2 is SQIVND in the germline V gene (reference sequence).

This chain connects TRBV29-1 to TRBJ2-7; 12 positions match TRBD2. V dropped 0 bases and J dropped 3; count of bases not matched to a gene: 6. CDR3 length: 16 residues. CDR1 SQVTM and CDR2 ANQGSEA come from the germline V gene. The DNA of the CDR3 is TGCAGCGTTGAAGATCTGACTAGCGGGAGTGACTACGAGCAGTACTTC. Translating it yields CSVEDLTSGSDYEQYF.

This chain joins TRBV7-9 and TRBJ2-1, with 12 bases matching TRBD2. The CDR3 extends over 15 amino acids. The germline V gene encodes CDR1 SEHNR and CDR2 FQNEAQ (reference sequence). J was trimmed by 5 bases and V by 10 bases; bases with no gene match: 9. The CDR3: CAIGERTSGNNEQFF. In DNA form, the CDR3 reads TGTGCCATAGGGGAGAGGACTAGCGGGAACAATGAGCAGTTCTTC.

This rearrangement joins TRBV18 to TRBJ2-5, with D hard to call. The CDR3 covers 13 residues. Trimming left V 3 bases short and J 3 bases short, with 8 bases between. Germline values: CDR1 KGHSH, CDR2 LQKENI. CDR3 in amino acids: CASSPLRKETQYF. The CDR3 coding sequence is TGTGCCAGCTCACCGCTCAGGAAAGAGACCCAGTACTTC.

CDR3 DNA sequence: TGCAGCGTTGAAGGCCCGACAGGGGGATGGGGCTACACCTTC. Amino acid sequence: CSVEGPTGGWGYTF. The V and J genes are TRBV29-1 and TRBJ1-2; 9 bases agree with TRBD1. The CDR3 length is 14 residues. J lost 8 bases, V lost 1 base, and 8 bases had no gene match. Germline V gene lookup returns CDR1 SQVTM and CDR2 ANQGSEA. Complete variable domain (other parts from reference TRBV29-1 and TRBJ1-2): SAVISQKPSRDICQRGTSLTIQCQVDSQVTMMFWYRQQPGQSLTLIATANQGSEATYESGFVIDKFPISRPNLTFSTLTVSNMSPEDSSIYLCSVEGPTGGWGYTFGSGTRLTVV.

The chain links TRBV5-1 to TRBJ2-7, with 14 positions matching TRBD2. This CDR3 contains 15 residues. With V trimmed by 3 bases and J by 7 bases, 6 bases remained unmatched. Germline CDR1 reads SGHRS; CDR2 reads YFSETQ. As DNA, the CDR3 is TGCGCCAGCAGCTCCCGGACTAGCGGGAGGCAGGAGCAGTACTTC. The encoded protein is CASSSRTSGRQEQYF.

V usage is TRBV7-2 and J usage is TRBJ1-5; 9 bases align to TRBD1. The CDR3 totals 14 residues. Germline assignment: CDR1 SGHTA and CDR2 FQGNSA. V dropped 4 bases and J dropped 10; count of bases not matched to a gene: 8. The DNA for the CDR3 is TGTGCCAGCAGCTCCGGACAGGGGCAGGGTCCCCAGCATTTT. This codes for CASSSGQGQGPQHF.

This chain's CDR3 is CASSVQGEGTDTQYF. The CDR3 DNA reads TGTGCCAGCAGCGTACAAGGGGAAGGCACAGATACGCAGTATTTT. This rearrangement joins TRBV9 to TRBJ2-3; TRBD1 is a possible D gene (5 bases). The CDR3 runs to 15 residues. Germline CDR1 and CDR2: SGDLS and YYNGEE. The ends were cut back, 1 base at V and 1 base at J, with 10 bases in the middle.

This chain connects TRBV4-1 to TRBJ1-4; D unclear. The CDR3 consists of 14 residues. Germline CDR1 MGHRA, CDR2 YSYEKL. V dropped 4 bases and J dropped 4 bases, with 10 bases sitting between them. This CDR3 reads CASSPEHGNEKLFF. For the CDR3, the DNA is TGCGCCAGCAGCCCAGAACATGGTAATGAAAAACTGTTTTTT.

This rearrangement joins TRBV7-2 to TRBJ2-7; weak D call: TRBD1 (6 bases). From germline, CDR1 is SGHTA and CDR2 FQGNSA. Trimming left V 3 bases short and J 3 bases short, with 12 bases between. The CDR3 is 14 amino acids. The CDR3 sequence is CASSFGGQLYEQYF. Here the CDR3 DNA reads TGTGCCAGCAGCTTCGGAGGACAGCTCTACGAGCAGTACTTC.

The V call is TRBV27, the J call TRBJ1-5; D is uncertain. Germline lookup yields CDR1 MNHEY and CDR2 SMNVEV (reference sequence). V gave up 5 bases and J gave up 4 bases, with 12 bases separating them. There are 14 residues in the CDR3. The CDR3 is CASSPITGNQPQHF. CDR3 sequence (DNA): TGTGCCAGCAGTCCCATAACGGGGAATCAGCCCCAGCATTTT.

The V and J genes are TRBV5-1 and TRBJ2-1, with a weak D call TRBD1 (6 bases). Germline CDR1 is SGHRS and CDR2 is YFSETQ. V dropped 0 bases and J dropped 2 bases, with 6 bases sitting between them. The CDR3 is made up of 14 amino acids. CDR3 sequence (DNA): TGCGCCAGCAGCTTGGGGACAGCCTACAATGAGCAGTTCTTC. Translating it yields CASSLGTAYNEQFF.

The chain carries TRBV15 and TRBJ1-2, with TRBD1 as a possible D gene (6 bases). Germline CDR1 LNHNV, CDR2 YYDKDF (reference sequence). Between the trimmed V and J ends, which lost 8 bases and 3 bases, there was a span of 10 bases. The CDR3 runs to 12 residues. The CDR3 region is CATWGTHYGYTF. The CDR3 DNA reads as TGTGCCACCTGGGGGACACACTATGGCTACACCTTC.

The chain joins TRBV18 to TRBJ1-1; tentatively, D is TRBD1 (5 bases). V lost 6 bases and J 1 base, leaving 9 bases between the germline ends. The CDR3 is 13 residues long. CDR1 is KGHSH, CDR2 LQKENI, per germline. For the CDR3, the DNA is TGTGCCAGCTCCGCCGGGGGGAACACTGAAGCTTTCTTT. Amino acid sequence: CASSAGGNTEAFF. The whole variable domain, filled in from reference TRBV18 and TRBJ1-1, reads NAGVMQNPRHLVRRRGQEARLRCSPMKGHSHVYWYRQLPEEGLKFMVYLQKENIIDESGMPKERFSAEFPKEGPSILRIQQVVRGDSAAYFCASSAGGNTEAFFGQGTRLTVV.

A single count supports this clone. This chain uses TRBV5-8 with TRBJ2-2, with 7 bases identical to TRBD1. The germline V gene encodes CDR1 SGHTS and CDR2 YDEGEE. J gave up 1 base and V 4 bases, and 10 bases lay outside the gene matches. This CDR3 spans 17 amino acids. The CDR3 DNA reads as TGTGCCAGCAGCCCGCTCGACAGGGTGGTGAACACCGGGGAGCTGTTTTTT. It specifies CASSPLDRVVNTGELFF.

The CDR3 reads CASSLDRRPYGYTF. The CDR3, as DNA: TGTGCCAGCAGCTTGGACAGGAGACCTTATGGCTACACCTTC. The chain combines TRBV5-6 with TRBJ1-2; perhaps TRBD1 as D (5 bases). The V gene lost 0 bases and the J gene lost 5 bases, with 11 bases spanning the gap. This CDR3 contains 14 residues. The germline gives CDR1 SGHDT, CDR2 YYEEEE.

The rearrangement links TRBV29-1 to TRBJ2-5; 9 positions match TRBD1. Germline assignment: CDR1 SQVTM and CDR2 ANQGSEA. V gave up 7 bases and J gave up 11 bases; unmatched junction bases: 11. CDR3 length equals 12 residues. The CDR3 sequence is CSAGGQGQGQYF. Written as DNA, the CDR3 is TGCAGCGCCGGCGGACAGGGGCAGGGGCAGTACTTC. The whole variable domain, filled in from reference TRBV29-1 and TRBJ2-5, reads SAVISQKPSRDICQRGTSLTIQCQVDSQVTMMFWYRQQPGQSLTLIATANQGSEATYESGFVIDKFPISRPNLTFSTLTVSNMSPEDSSIYLCSAGGQGQGQYFGPGTRLLVL.

This chain joins TRBV9 and TRBJ1-4, with TRBD1 matching over 9 bases. Germline loops: CDR1 SGDLS, CDR2 YYNGEE. The CDR3 consists of 16 residues. Germline trimming cut 2 bases from V and 8 bases from J; bases unmatched to any gene: 10. The DNA of the CDR3 is TGTGCCAGCAGCGTGGGCCCACAGGGGGCGCGAGAAAAACTGTTTTTT. This gives the protein CASSVGPQGAREKLFF.

This clone was seen only once. This chain links TRBV6-5 with TRBJ2-1, with 8 bases fitting TRBD1. Germline V gene data show CDR1 as MNHEY and CDR2 as SVGAGI. The V gene end was trimmed by 2 bases and the J gene end by 10 bases; junction bases not matched to a gene: 7. The CDR3 runs 14 residues. The CDR3 region is CASSYAGQASEQFF. CDR3 DNA: TGTGCCAGCAGTTACGCGGGACAGGCATCCGAGCAGTTCTTC.

The rearrangement joins TRBV4-3 to TRBJ2-1; 7 nucleotides align to TRBD1. CDR3 size: 17 residues. CDR1 LGHNA and CDR2 YSLEER come from the germline V gene. After removal of 0 bases from V and 4 bases from J, the junction contained 9 bases not matched to a gene. The CDR3 DNA follows: TGCGCCAGCAGCCAAGATAGTAGAGGACAGGTATACAATGAGCAGTTCTTC. Translation: CASSQDSRGQVYNEQFF.

J is TRBJ2-3 and V is TRBV11-2, with D possibly TRBD2 on 6 matching bases. The CDR3 is 15 amino acids. CDR1 and CDR2 (germline): SGHAT, FQNNGV. Trimming left V 5 bases short and J 1 base short, with 13 bases between. CDR3 bases: TGTGCCAGCAGCCCCTACGGGGGAGGCACAGATACGCAGTATTTT. Translation gives CASSPYGGGTDTQYF.